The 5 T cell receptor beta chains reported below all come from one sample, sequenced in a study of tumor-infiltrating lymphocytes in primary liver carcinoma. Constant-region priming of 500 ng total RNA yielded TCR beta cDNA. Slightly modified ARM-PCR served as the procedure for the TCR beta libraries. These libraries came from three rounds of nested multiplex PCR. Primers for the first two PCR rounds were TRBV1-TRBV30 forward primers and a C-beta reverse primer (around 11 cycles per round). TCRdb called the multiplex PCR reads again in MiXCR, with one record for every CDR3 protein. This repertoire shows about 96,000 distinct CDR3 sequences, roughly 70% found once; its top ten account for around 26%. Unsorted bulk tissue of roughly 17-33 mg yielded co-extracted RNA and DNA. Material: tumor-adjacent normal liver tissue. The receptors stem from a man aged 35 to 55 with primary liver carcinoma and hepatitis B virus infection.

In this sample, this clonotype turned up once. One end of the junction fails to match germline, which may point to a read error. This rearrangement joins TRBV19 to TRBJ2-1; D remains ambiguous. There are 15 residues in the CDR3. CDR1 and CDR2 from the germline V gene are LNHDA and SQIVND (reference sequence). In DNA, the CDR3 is TGTGCCAGTAGTATGCAGGCCGGCTCCTACAATGAGCAGATCTTC. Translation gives CASSMQAGSYNEQIF.

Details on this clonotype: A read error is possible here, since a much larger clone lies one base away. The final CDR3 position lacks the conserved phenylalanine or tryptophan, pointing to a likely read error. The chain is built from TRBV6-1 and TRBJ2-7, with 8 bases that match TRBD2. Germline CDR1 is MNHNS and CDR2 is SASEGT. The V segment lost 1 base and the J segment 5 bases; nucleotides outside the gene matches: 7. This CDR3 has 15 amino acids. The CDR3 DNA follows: TGTGCCAGCAGTGAAGGGAGCGGGAGCCCCCACGAGCAGTACCTC. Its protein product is CASSEGSGSPHEQYL.

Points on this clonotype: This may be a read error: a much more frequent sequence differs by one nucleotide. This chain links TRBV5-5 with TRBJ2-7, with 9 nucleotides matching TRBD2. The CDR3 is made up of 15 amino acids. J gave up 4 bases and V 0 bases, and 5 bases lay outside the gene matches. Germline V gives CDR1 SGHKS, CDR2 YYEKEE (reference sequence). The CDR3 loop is CASSLVLAGYYEQYF. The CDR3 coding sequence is TGTGCCAGCAGCTTGGTCCTAGCGGGGTATTACGAGCAGTACTTC.

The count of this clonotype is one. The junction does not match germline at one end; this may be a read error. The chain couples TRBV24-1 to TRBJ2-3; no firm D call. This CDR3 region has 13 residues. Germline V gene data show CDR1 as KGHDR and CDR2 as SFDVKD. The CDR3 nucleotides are TGTGCCACCAGTGGAAGGGAATCAGAAACGCAGTATTTT. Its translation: CATSGRESETQYF.

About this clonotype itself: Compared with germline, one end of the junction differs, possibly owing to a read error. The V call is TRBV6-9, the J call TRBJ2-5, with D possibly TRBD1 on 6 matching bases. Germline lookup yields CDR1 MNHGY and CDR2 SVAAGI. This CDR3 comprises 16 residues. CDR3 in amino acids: CASSYSTGQGQEIQYF. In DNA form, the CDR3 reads TGTGCCAGCAGTTACTCGACGGGACAAGGCCAAGAGATCCAGTACTTC.